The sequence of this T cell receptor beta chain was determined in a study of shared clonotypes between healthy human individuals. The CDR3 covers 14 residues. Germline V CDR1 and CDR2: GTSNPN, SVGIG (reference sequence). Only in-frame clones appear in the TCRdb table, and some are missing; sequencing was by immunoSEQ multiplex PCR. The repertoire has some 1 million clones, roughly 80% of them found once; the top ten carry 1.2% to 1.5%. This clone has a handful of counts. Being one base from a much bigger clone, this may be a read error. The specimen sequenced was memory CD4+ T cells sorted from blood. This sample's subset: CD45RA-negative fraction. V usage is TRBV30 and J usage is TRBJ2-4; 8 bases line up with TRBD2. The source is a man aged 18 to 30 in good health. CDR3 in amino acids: CAWSGGTSVNIRYF. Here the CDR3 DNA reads TGTGCCTGGAGTGGCGGGACTAGTGTGAACATTCGGTACTTC.